This section outlines one T cell receptor beta chain sequence together with its context. This entry belongs to a study of shared clonotypes between healthy human individuals. The ends were cut back, 1 base at V and 2 bases at J, with 11 bases in the middle. Germline values: CDR1 MNHNS, CDR2 SASEGT. This CDR3 region has 15 residues. The table came from immunoSEQ multiplex PCR; TCRdb's copy has only in-frame clones and leaves some out. The sample includes about 2.3 million clones, 93% of them seen just once. This sequence was found in a man between 18 and 35 years old in good health. Some clones in this sample may be carry-over from other donors' samples. Sequenced material: naive CD4+ T cells from PBMCs. Subset indicated: CD45RA+ positively selected. This rearrangement joins TRBV6-1 to TRBJ1-2; D not resolved. Here the CDR3 DNA reads TGTGCCAGCAGTGAAGTTAAATCGGCAAACTATGGCTACACCTTC. Protein product: CASSEVKSANYGYTF.